The next 9 T cell receptor beta chains were all read from a single sample in a study of blood T cell repertoires in COVID-19. Profiling relied on immunoSEQ multiplex PCR, and the TCRdb table lists in-frame clones only, not all of them. The sample has 150,000 to 200,000 clones, over 75% seen once. The sample taken for sequencing was peripheral blood. These receptors originate from an elderly woman with acute or convalescent COVID-19.

The chain recombines TRBV6-4 with TRBJ2-7, with 7 bases that match TRBD1. CDR3 length: 14 amino acids. CDR1 and CDR2 from the germline V gene are MRHNA and SNTAGT. J gave up 0 bases and V 2 bases, and 1 base lay outside the gene matches. CDR3 DNA sequence: TGTGCCAGCAGTGACCAGGGGGACTCCTACGAGCAGTACTTC. Protein product: CASSDQGDSYEQYF.

The chain combines TRBV9 with TRBJ1-2; D is possibly TRBD1 (5 bases). The CDR3 consists of 13 residues. V was cut by 1 base and J by 5 bases, with 9 bases left in between. Germline loops: CDR1 SGDLS, CDR2 YYNGEE. For the CDR3, the DNA is TGTGCCAGCAGCGTACAGGGAGGGTATGGCTACACCTTC. It yields the protein CASSVQGGYGYTF.

This chain links TRBV5-8 with TRBJ2-1; the match to TRBD2 covers 7 bases. Unmatched junction bases numbered 9, after V lost 4 bases and J lost 5 bases. Germline V gene lookup returns CDR1 SGHTS and CDR2 YDEGEE. The CDR3 loop spans 15 amino acids. CDR3 nucleotide sequence: TGTGCCAGCAGCGAGCGGACTAGTCTACACAATGAGCAGTTCTTC. Amino acid sequence: CASSERTSLHNEQFF.

V gene TRBV6-5 combines with J gene TRBJ1-2; D is perhaps TRBD1 (6 bases). The CDR3 totals 14 residues. Germline loops: CDR1 MNHEY, CDR2 SVGAGI. V gave up 5 bases and J gave up 2 bases, with 12 bases separating them. CDR3 protein: CASSPITGNYGYTF. In DNA, the CDR3 is TGTGCCAGCAGTCCTATCACAGGGAACTATGGCTACACCTTC.

The rearrangement links TRBV11-2 to TRBJ2-7; TRBD2 matches 7 bases. The CDR3 is made up of 15 amino acids. Germline CDR1 is SGHAT and CDR2 is FQNNGV. The V segment lost 1 base and the J segment 0 bases; nucleotides outside the gene matches: 3. The CDR3 nucleotides read TGTGCCAGCAGCTTAGGGCTAGCGGACTCCTACGAGCAGTACTTC. This gives the protein CASSLGLADSYEQYF.

The CDR3 DNA reads as TGTGCCAGCAGTGCTACCGGGACAGGGGTTTACAATTCACCCCTCCACTTT. Protein sequence: CASSATGTGVYNSPLHF. The rearrangement links TRBV25-1 to TRBJ1-6; 10 nucleotides match TRBD1. CDR3 length: 17 amino acids. With 4 bases clipped from V and 7 bases from J, the junction kept 10 bases outside the gene matches. CDR1 MGHDK and CDR2 SYGVNS come from the germline V gene. Based on the CDR3 plus reference TRBV25-1 and TRBJ1-6, the full variable domain is EADIYQTPRYLVIGTGKKITLECSQTMGHDKMYWYQQDPGMELHLIHYSYGVNSTEKGDLSSESTVSRIRTEHFPLTLESARPSHTSQYLCASSATGTGVYNSPLHFGNGTRLTVT.

The chain employs TRBV7-9 and TRBJ1-1; no clear D. Germline V CDR1 and CDR2: SEHNR, FQNEAQ (reference sequence). This CDR3 is built from 15 residues. The germline V and J ends were trimmed by 3 bases and 1 base, with 12 bases remaining between them. DNA of the CDR3: TGTGCCAGCAGCTTCCAGGTGGTTGGGAACACTGAAGCTTTCTTT. It is translated as CASSFQVVGNTEAFF. Full variable domain (missing parts from reference TRBV7-9 and TRBJ1-1): DTGVSQNPRHKITKRGQNVTFRCDPISEHNRLYWYRQTLGQGPEFLTYFQNEAQLEKSRLLSDRFSAERPKGSFSTLEIQRTEQGDSAMYLCASSFQVVGNTEAFFGQGTRLTVV.

This clone was seen a few times. This CDR3 reads CASKGLNSNQPQHF. As DNA, the CDR3 is TGTGCCAGCAAAGGACTGAATAGCAATCAGCCCCAGCATTTT. The chain joins TRBV2 to TRBJ1-5; the D is unclear. Germline values: CDR1 SNHLY, CDR2 FYNNEI. V lost 7 bases and J 0 bases, leaving 10 bases between the germline ends. The CDR3 sequence is 14 residues long.

The rearrangement uses TRBV30 and TRBJ1-5; D is ambiguous. V was shortened by 0 bases and J by 6 bases, with 12 bases between the two germline ends. The CDR3 runs 14 residues. Germline V gene lookup returns CDR1 GTSNPN and CDR2 SVGIG (reference sequence). CDR3: CAWSVTYPLQPQHF. The CDR3, as DNA: TGTGCCTGGAGTGTGACTTATCCCCTTCAGCCCCAGCATTTT.